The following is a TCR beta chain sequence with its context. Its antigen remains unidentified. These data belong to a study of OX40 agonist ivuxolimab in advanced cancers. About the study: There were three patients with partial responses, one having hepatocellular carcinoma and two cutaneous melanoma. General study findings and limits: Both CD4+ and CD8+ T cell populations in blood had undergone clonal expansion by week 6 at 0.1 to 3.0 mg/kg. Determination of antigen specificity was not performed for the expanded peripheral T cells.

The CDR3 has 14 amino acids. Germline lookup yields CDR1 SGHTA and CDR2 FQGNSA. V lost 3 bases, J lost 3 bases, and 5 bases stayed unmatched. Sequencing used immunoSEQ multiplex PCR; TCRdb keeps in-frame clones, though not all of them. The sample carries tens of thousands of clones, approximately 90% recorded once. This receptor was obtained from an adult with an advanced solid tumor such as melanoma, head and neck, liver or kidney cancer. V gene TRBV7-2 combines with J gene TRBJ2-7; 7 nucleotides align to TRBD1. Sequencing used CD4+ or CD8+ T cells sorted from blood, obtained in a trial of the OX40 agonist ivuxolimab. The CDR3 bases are TGTGCCAGCAGCTTCAGGGGGACGGGCTACGAGCAGTACTTC. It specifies CASSFRGTGYEQYF.